These 9 T cell receptor beta chains were all obtained from the same sample, sequenced in a study of cytomegalovirus exposure and HLA in healthy donors. PCR primers comprised 60 Vbeta and 13 Jbeta primers. Some clones are missing from TCRdb's copy, which holds only in-frame ones; the method was immunoSEQ multiplex PCR. The sample yields more than 150,000 clones, 75% to 85% seen once. What was sequenced was PBMCs. All receptors come from a man in his late teens or twenties in good health and CMV-seronegative.

This chain connects TRBV30 to TRBJ2-1; 10 bases match TRBD1. Germline V gene data show CDR1 as GTSNPN and CDR2 as SVGIG (reference sequence). The CDR3 covers 15 residues. Germline trimming cut 3 bases from V and 8 bases from J; bases unmatched to any gene: 10. In DNA form, the CDR3 reads TGTGCCTGGAGCAGAGGACAGGGGGTAAGAGATGAGCAGTTCTTC. Translating gives CAWSRGQGVRDEQFF. Drawing the rest from reference TRBV30 and TRBJ2-1, the complete variable domain is SQTIHQWPATLVQPVGSPLSLECTVEGTSNPNLYWYRQAAGRGLQLLFYSVGIGQISSEVPQNLSASRPQDRQFILSSKKLLLSDSGFYLCAWSRGQGVRDEQFFGPGTRLTVL.

The genes are TRBV14 and TRBJ2-1, with a possible D match to TRBD1 (5 bases). Germline CDR1 is SGHDN and CDR2 is FVKESK. This CDR3 is 17 amino acids long. V was trimmed by 0 bases and J by 7 bases, leaving 19 bases between them. As DNA, the CDR3 is TGTGCCAGCAGCCAAGAAAAAGGACATCCAACGCGGAATGAGCAGTTCTTC. Its protein product is CASSQEKGHPTRNEQFF. The full variable domain, completed using reference TRBV14 and TRBJ2-1, is EAGVTQFPSHSVIEKGQTVTLRCDPISGHDNLYWYRRVMGKEIKFLLHFVKESKQDESGMPNNRFLAERTGGTYSTLKVQPAELEDSGVYFCASSQEKGHPTRNEQFFGPGTRLTVL.

The rearrangement joins TRBV11-1 to TRBJ1-1; 11 bases are a match to TRBD1. The CDR3 length is 14 residues. CDR1 SGHAT and CDR2 FQDESV come from the germline V gene (reference sequence). J was trimmed by 1 base and V by 6 bases; bases with no gene match: 1. CDR3 nucleotides: TGTGCCAGCAGGGGGACAGGGGGGAACACTGAAGCTTTCTTT. Its protein product is CASRGTGGNTEAFF. The full variable domain, completed using reference TRBV11-1 and TRBJ1-1, is EAEVAQSPRYKITEKSQAVAFWCDPISGHATLYWYRQILGQGPELLVQFQDESVVDDSQLPKDRFSAERLKGVDSTLKIQPAELGDSAMYLCASRGTGGNTEAFFGQGTRLTVV.

This clone has just one count. V is TRBV28 and J is TRBJ2-7; 10 bases align to TRBD1. This CDR3 comprises 14 residues. V lost 6 bases, J lost 7 bases, and 9 bases stayed unmatched. Germline V gene sequence: CDR1 MDHEN, CDR2 SYDVKM. The CDR3 sequence is CASSPGTGVWEQYF. In DNA form, the CDR3 reads TGTGCCAGCAGCCCGGGGACAGGGGTTTGGGAGCAGTACTTC. The entire variable domain, with the rest obtained from reference TRBV28 and TRBJ2-7, is as follows: DVKVTQSSRYLVKRTGEKVFLECVQDMDHENMFWYRQDPGLGLRLIYFSYDVKMKEKGDIPEGYSVSREKKERFSLILESASTNQTSMYLCASSPGTGVWEQYFGPGTRLTVT.

The chain employs TRBV7-9 and TRBJ1-6, with D unclear. The CDR3 covers 15 residues. Germline V gives CDR1 SEHNR, CDR2 FQNEAQ (reference sequence). Between the trimmed V and J ends, which lost 1 base and 9 bases, there was a span of 13 bases. In DNA, the CDR3 is TGTGCCAGCAGCTTAGGAGAGCCAGGTGGTTCACCCCTCCACTTT. It codes for CASSLGEPGGSPLHF.

The chain links TRBV18 to TRBJ2-7; 9 positions match TRBD2. V gave up 5 bases and J gave up 2 bases; unmatched junction bases: 10. The CDR3 has 16 amino acids. CDR1 is KGHSH and CDR2 is LQKENI in the germline V gene. The CDR3 region is CASSEGASGNPYEQYF. The CDR3 DNA reads TGTGCCAGCTCAGAGGGGGCTAGCGGGAACCCCTACGAGCAGTACTTC.

J is TRBJ1-6 and V is TRBV28; the D is unclear. V was cut by 5 bases and J by 14 bases, with 16 bases left in between. The CDR3 spans 13 residues. In germline, CDR1 is MDHEN, CDR2 SYDVKM. The CDR3 reads CASSPDFQVALHF. In nucleotides, the CDR3 is TGTGCCAGCAGTCCGGACTTTCAAGTGGCCCTCCACTTT.

This clone was counted a few times. The chain is built from TRBV5-6 and TRBJ2-2, with 11 bases lining up with TRBD1. Losses at the gene ends were 4 bases for V and 3 bases for J; bases not matched to a gene: 5. The CDR3 loop spans 16 amino acids. The V gene's germline CDR1 is SGHDT and CDR2 YYEEEE. The CDR3 DNA reads TGTGCCAGCAGCAAGGACAGGGGGCGTGACACCGGGGAGCTGTTTTTT. This gives the protein CASSKDRGRDTGELFF.

This clone came up a few times. The genes are TRBV28 and TRBJ1-6; 8 positions match TRBD1. The CDR3 contains 15 residues. V dropped 2 bases and J dropped 10; count of bases not matched to a gene: 7. The V gene's germline CDR1 is MDHEN and CDR2 SYDVKM. The CDR3 DNA is TGTGCCAGCAGTTTAAGGACAGGGAACCCCTCACCCCTCCACTTT. This encodes CASSLRTGNPSPLHF.